Below are 26 T cell receptor beta chains sequenced from a single sample in a study of T cells in localized non-small cell lung cancer (dated by TCRdb to the early 2020s). Library construction relied on the immunoSEQ multiplex PCR assay. As stored in TCRdb, this immuneACCESS dataset retains in-frame rearrangements with V and J assigned. A fraction of the clones does not appear; measured against another copy, unresolved V genes explain less than half of the discrepancy, and the remainder lacks a known reason. The sample records over 950 clones, 27% of which are singletons. The top ten clones comprise 30% to 45% of the sample. The specimen comprised normal lung tissue next to the tumor, sampled before any cancer treatment. These receptors all come from a male donor aged 60 or over with stage II squamous cell lung carcinoma.

Relative to its sample, this clone is medium-sized. V gene TRBV9 combines with J gene TRBJ1-2; D not resolved. V lost 0 bases, J lost 1 base, and 10 bases lay in between. CDR1 SGDLS and CDR2 YYNGEE come from the germline V gene. The CDR3 runs to 15 residues. DNA of the CDR3: TGTGCCAGCAGCGTAGAGGGAACCATTAACTATGGCTACACCTTC. It codes for CASSVEGTINYGYTF.

This clone is deemed medium-sized. This sequence joins TRBV6-8 and TRBJ1-2; 7 bases fit TRBD1. This CDR3 is 16 amino acids long. From germline, CDR1 is MNHGY and CDR2 SAAAGT. With V trimmed by 5 bases and J by 1 base, 10 bases remained unmatched. The CDR3 DNA reads TGTGCCAGCAGTGATTCAGGGACAGTCTATAACTATGGCTACACCTTC. This translates into CASSDSGTVYNYGYTF.

The rearrangement joins TRBV29-1 to TRBJ2-5, with TRBD2 identical over 7 bases. The trim removed 4 bases at V and 5 bases at J, leaving 10 bases unmatched. Germline-derived CDR1 and CDR2 are SQVTM and ANQGSEA. The CDR3 covers 14 residues. CDR3 residues: CSVGVAGRWETQYF. Written as DNA, the CDR3 is TGCAGCGTTGGGGTAGCGGGTAGGTGGGAGACCCAGTACTTC.

This clone came up a few times. CDR3 in amino acids: CASSQDSGNQPQHF. In DNA, the CDR3 is TGCGCCAGCAGCCAAGACTCGGGCAATCAGCCCCAGCATTTT. The chain combines TRBV5-1 with TRBJ1-5; D is uncertain. This CDR3 has 14 residues. Per germline, CDR1 SGHRS and CDR2 YFSETQ. The ends were cut back, 4 bases at V and 2 bases at J, with 10 bases in the middle. The whole variable domain, filled in from reference TRBV5-1 and TRBJ1-5, reads KAGVTQTPRYLIKTRGQQVTLSCSPISGHRSVSWYQQTPGQGLQFLFEYFSETQRNKGNFPGRFSGRQFSNSRSEMNVSTLELGDSALYLCASSQDSGNQPQHFGDGTRLSIL.

The CDR3 DNA is TGCGCCAGCAGCCTGGAAGGGGGCCTGACCAATGAGCAGTTCTTC. It translates to CASSLEGGLTNEQFF. This chain uses TRBV5-1 with TRBJ2-1; TRBD1 agrees at 7 bases. The trim removed 4 bases at V and 6 bases at J, leaving 10 bases unmatched. Per germline, CDR1 SGHRS and CDR2 YFSETQ. The CDR3 totals 15 residues.

The count of this clone is one. V and J are TRBV18 and TRBJ2-2; D is possibly TRBD1 (6 bases). CDR3 length: 14 residues. CDR1 KGHSH and CDR2 LQKENI come from the germline V gene. Between the trimmed V and J ends, which lost 2 bases and 3 bases, there was a span of 7 bases. CDR3 region: CASSPSGDTGELFF. CDR3 sequence (DNA): TGTGCCAGCTCACCATCAGGGGACACCGGGGAGCTGTTTTTT.

Judged by abundance, this clone is medium-sized. The gene calls are TRBV11-3 and TRBJ2-3; TRBD2 might be the D (5 bases). Germline assignment: CDR1 SGHNT and CDR2 YENEEA. The CDR3 length is 15 residues. The V end lost 4 bases, the J end lost 3 bases, and 14 bases lay between the germline ends. CDR3 residues: CASSSLGRGTDTQYF. CDR3 DNA sequence: TGTGCCAGCAGCTCCCTGGGGAGAGGGACAGATACGCAGTATTTT.

The rearrangement uses TRBV28 and TRBJ1-5; D may be TRBD1 (6 bases). This CDR3 has 16 residues. With 4 bases removed from V and 7 bases from J, the gap between germline ends came to 20 bases. Germline V lookup: CDR1 MDHEN, CDR2 SYDVKM. The CDR3 DNA is TGTGCCAGCAGTTCATCGGCCAGGGGTTATGAGCAGCCCCAGCATTTT. Its translation: CASSSSARGYEQPQHF. The full variable domain, with the rest looked up from reference TRBV28 and TRBJ1-5, is DVKVTQSSRYLVKRTGEKVFLECVQDMDHENMFWYRQDPGLGLRLIYFSYDVKMKEKGDIPEGYSVSREKKERFSLILESASTNQTSMYLCASSSSARGYEQPQHFGDGTRLSIL.

This clone turned up a few times. The chain recombines TRBV6-8 with TRBJ2-7; TRBD1 aligns across 7 bases. Per the germline V gene, CDR1 is MNHGY and CDR2 is SAAAGT. Trimming cost V 7 bases and J 4 bases; bases outside gene matches: 7. This CDR3 is built from 13 residues. CDR3 amino acids: CASNRQGSYEQYF. In DNA form, the CDR3 reads TGTGCCAGCAACAGACAGGGTTCTTACGAGCAGTACTTC.

The rearrangement uses TRBV25-1 and TRBJ2-5; 12 bases fit TRBD2. Germline CDR1 reads MGHDK; CDR2 reads SYGVNS. This CDR3 comprises 18 residues. J lost 5 bases, V lost 0 bases, and 10 bases had no gene match. CDR3 sequence reads: CASSEYRLAGVGGETQYF. CDR3 nucleotide sequence: TGTGCCAGCAGTGAATATAGACTAGCGGGAGTAGGAGGGGAGACCCAGTACTTC.

This clone is labeled as medium-sized. The chain is built from TRBV11-3 and TRBJ2-1; 10 positions match TRBD2. The CDR3 length is 15 residues. The junction had 5 bases not matched to a gene; V was cut back by 6 bases and J by 3 bases. The germline V gene encodes CDR1 SGHNT and CDR2 YENEEA. The CDR3 is CASRAGLADYNEQFF. The CDR3 DNA follows: TGTGCCAGCAGGGCAGGACTAGCGGACTACAATGAGCAGTTCTTC.

This clone has a handful of counts. V is TRBV5-1 and J is TRBJ2-1; 15 bases align to TRBD2. CDR1 and CDR2 from the germline V gene are SGHRS and YFSETQ. J was trimmed by 15 bases and V by 0 bases; bases with no gene match: 4. This CDR3 region has 14 residues. CDR3 region: CASSLGTSGREWFF. In DNA form, the CDR3 reads TGCGCCAGCAGCTTGGGGACTAGCGGGAGGGAGTGGTTCTTC.

This clone was counted only a few times. The chain joins TRBV11-3 to TRBJ2-3; tentatively, D is TRBD1 (5 bases). Looked up from germline, CDR1 is SGHNT and CDR2 is YENEEA. The CDR3 runs 14 residues. With 3 bases removed from V and 1 base from J, the gap between germline ends came to 8 bases. As DNA, the CDR3 is TGTGCCAGCAGCTTGGTAGGGGGCACAGATACGCAGTATTTT. Encoded protein: CASSLVGGTDTQYF.

The chain recombines TRBV18 with TRBJ2-4; no definite D call. Per the germline V gene, CDR1 is KGHSH and CDR2 is LQKENI. The CDR3 runs to 14 residues. V lost 3 bases and J lost 2, with 8 bases in between. The CDR3 region is CASSPPSTKNIQYF. CDR3 sequence (DNA): TGTGCCAGCTCACCCCCCAGTACCAAAAACATTCAGTACTTC.

V gene TRBV6-8 combines with J gene TRBJ2-6; D tentatively reads TRBD1 or TRBD2 (6 bases each). The germline gives CDR1 MNHGY, CDR2 SAAAGT. Trimming took off 7 bases at V and 0 bases at J, with 16 bases between the two ends. The CDR3 runs 17 residues. The chain's CDR3 is CASMGGSAISGANVLTF. In DNA, the CDR3 is TGTGCCAGCATGGGGGGCAGTGCCATCTCTGGGGCCAACGTCCTGACTTTC.

This clone turned up a few times. The rearrangement uses TRBV9 and TRBJ2-1; D gene unclear. This CDR3 is 15 amino acids long. V was trimmed by 0 bases and J by 2 bases, leaving 9 bases between them. Per the germline V gene, CDR1 is SGDLS and CDR2 is YYNGEE. CDR3 nucleotide sequence: TGTGCCAGCAGCGTAGATACGGGCCCCTACAATGAGCAGTTCTTC. This sequence encodes CASSVDTGPYNEQFF.

This rearrangement joins TRBV30 to TRBJ2-1; the D gene is possibly TRBD2 (6 bases). Trimming cost V 5 bases and J 10 bases, with 21 bases left between them. Germline assignment: CDR1 GTSNPN and CDR2 SVGIG (reference sequence). The CDR3 runs to 14 residues. The CDR3 DNA reads as TGTGCCTGGGCCCCGGGACTCGTCACGAGGGAGCAGTTCTTC. This gives the protein CAWAPGLVTREQFF.

This clone has more than one count but fewer than ten. Mismatch with germline at one junction end may stem from a read error. The gene calls are TRBV6-8 and TRBJ2-5; 7 bases match TRBD2. Germline CDR1 is MNHGY and CDR2 is SAAAGT. This CDR3 contains 12 residues. The CDR3 region is CASSVLSGLVHF. The CDR3 bases are TGTGCCAGCAGTGTCCTTAGCGGGTTGGTGCACTTC.

V usage is TRBV15 and J usage is TRBJ2-3; possibly TRBD1 or TRBD2 for D (6 bases each). V was pared by 5 bases and J by 0 bases, with 12 bases between. Per germline, CDR1 LNHNV and CDR2 YYDKDF (reference sequence). The CDR3 contains 15 residues. Written as DNA, the CDR3 is TGTGCCACCAGCGACAGGCGGGACAGCACAGATACGCAGTATTTT. This translates into CATSDRRDSTDTQYF.

The chain joins TRBV6-8 to TRBJ1-4; D ambiguous. The CDR3 is made up of 16 amino acids. The germline CDR1 and CDR2 sequences are MNHGY and SAAAGT. V shed 7 bases and J shed 8 bases, with 23 bases lying between them. The CDR3, as DNA: TGTGCCAGCACCACGCCGACGGAAGAAATAGAGGAAAAACTGTTTTTT. This sequence encodes CASTTPTEEIEEKLFF.

This clone was recorded a few times. The J gene is TRBJ2-2, the V gene TRBV6-8, with 7 bases lining up with TRBD1. There are 15 residues in the CDR3. CDR1 is MNHGY and CDR2 is SAAAGT in the germline V gene. V gave up 5 bases and J gave up 4 bases; unmatched junction bases: 7. The DNA of the CDR3 is TGTGCCAGCAGTGATGGACAGGTCAGCACCGGGGAGCTGTTTTTT. Protein product: CASSDGQVSTGELFF.

This clone qualifies as medium-sized. The chain carries TRBV7-2 and TRBJ1-5; TRBD1 agrees at 7 bases. Trimming took 8 bases from V and 7 from J; bases not matched to a gene: 8. CDR1 is SGHTA, CDR2 FQGNSA, per germline. The CDR3 loop spans 13 amino acids. In DNA, the CDR3 is TGTGCCAGCTCGACAGGGTGGGGCCAGCCCCAGCATTTT. This codes for CASSTGWGQPQHF.

In its sample, this clone was seen a few times. The chain combines TRBV6-1 with TRBJ1-6; D remains unclear. From germline, CDR1 is MNHNS and CDR2 SASEGT. V was clipped by 0 bases and J by 5 bases, with 8 bases between them. The CDR3 length is 15 residues. The CDR3 DNA reads TGTGCCAGCAGTGAAGCCTGGCCTCATAATTCACCCCTCCACTTT. Its translation is CASSEAWPHNSPLHF.

Only a few counts were recorded for this clone. This sequence joins TRBV6-8 and TRBJ2-6; D is unresolved. Germline V gives CDR1 MNHGY, CDR2 SAAAGT. V was trimmed by 10 bases and J by 3 bases, leaving 13 bases between them. The CDR3 has 14 amino acids. The CDR3 nucleotides are TGTGCCATCTCTTCGGTGGATGGGGCCAACGTCCTGACTTTC. It yields the protein CAISSVDGANVLTF.

This clone was detected only a few times. This chain links TRBV12-5 with TRBJ2-1; 7 bases align to TRBD2. V was pared by 5 bases and J by 6 bases, with 13 bases of the junction left unmatched. The CDR3 sequence is 16 residues long. Germline lookup yields CDR1 LGHNT and CDR2 FRNRAP. DNA of the CDR3: TGTGCTAGTGGTCCCCCAGGCGCGGGAGAGGGCAATGAGCAGTTCTTC. As protein: CASGPPGAGEGNEQFF.

This clone was observed a handful of times. V and J are TRBV11-3 and TRBJ2-2, with 7 bases identical to TRBD1. CDR1 and CDR2 from the germline V gene are SGHNT and YENEEA. This CDR3 has 16 amino acids. V gave up 5 bases and J gave up 7 bases; unmatched junction bases: 13. CDR3 sequence: CASSPKERGRDGELFF. CDR3 in DNA: TGTGCCAGCAGCCCCAAGGAGAGGGGGCGCGACGGGGAGCTGTTTTTT.